The clone carrying this T cell receptor beta chain was observed a handful of times. Its target is not known. The time point: peripheral blood 6 weeks after treatment start. This entry is derived from a study of PD-L1 blockade in urothelial cancer. Overall study findings and caveats: Improved survival was predicted by pretreatment blood TCR clonality below the median.

Germline V gene lookup returns CDR1 SGHTA and CDR2 FQGTGA. V shed 5 bases and J shed 2 bases, with 9 bases lying between them. This CDR3 is 13 amino acids long. Here immunoSEQ multiplex PCR was the method, and the copy in TCRdb shows in-frame clones only, minus some. Here the sample spans about 25,000 clones, approximately 81% being singletons. Material: PBMCs, obtained around atezolizumab (anti-PD-L1) treatment. This TCR came from a man in his 70s with urothelial cancer. The chain employs TRBV7-3 and TRBJ2-5, with a possible D match to TRBD1 (5 bases). CDR3 bases: TGTGCCAGCAGCACCGACAGTCAAGAGACCCAGTACTTC. Translated, it gives CASSTDSQETQYF. The whole variable domain, filled in from reference TRBV7-3 and TRBJ2-5, reads GAGVSQTPSNKVTEKGKYVELRCDPISGHTALYWYRQSLGQGPEFLIYFQGTGAADDSGLPNDRFFAVRPEGSVSTLKIQRTERGDSAVYLCASSTDSQETQYFGPGTRLLVL.